These 8 T cell receptor beta chains were sequenced from one sample in a study of Ad26.COV2.S vaccination and SARS-CoV-2 variants. Repertoires were generated with immunoSEQ multiplex PCR, while TCRdb's copy carries only in-frame clones and drops some. Of 300,000 to 400,000 clones listed, 86% are singletons. Treatment given: some 20 received Ad26.COV2.S at low or high dose, single or two shots; a few received placebo; per-sample allocation not given. Day 63 after the first vaccine or placebo injection was the time point for sampling. The specimen comprised peripheral blood, sampled in a trial of Ad26.COV2.S vaccine versus placebo. The origin of the receptors is a person between 18 and 65 years old who received the Ad26.COV2.S COVID-19 vaccine or a placebo.

This chain links TRBV29-1 with TRBJ2-3; D remains unclear. The CDR3 extends over 13 amino acids. V was pared by 3 bases and J by 2 bases, with 9 bases between. Germline V CDR1 and CDR2: SQVTM, ANQGSEA. CDR3 DNA sequence: TGCAGCGTTGAGTCCAGAAACACAGATACGCAGTATTTT. Translated: CSVESRNTDTQYF.

The gene calls are TRBV10-3 and TRBJ1-4, with a possible D match to TRBD1 (5 bases). The CDR3 totals 15 residues. CDR1 ENHRY and CDR2 SYGVKD come from the germline V gene. Trimming took off 0 bases at V and 3 bases at J, with 8 bases between the two ends. Here the CDR3 DNA reads TGTGCCATCAGTGAGTCTGACAGATCTAATGAAAAACTGTTTTTT. Amino acids: CAISESDRSNEKLFF.

This clone was seen a few times. The chain employs TRBV7-2 and TRBJ1-1; TRBD1 is a possible D gene (5 bases). Trimming shortened V by 1 base and J by 7 bases, and 10 bases separated the two germline ends. From germline, CDR1 is SGHTA and CDR2 FQGNSA. The CDR3 is 13 residues long. Here the CDR3 DNA reads TGTGCCAGCAGCTTAGGGGGACGGGGTGAAGCTTTCTTT. It encodes CASSLGGRGEAFF.

The chain combines TRBV5-4 with TRBJ1-1; D unresolved. CDR1 is SGHNT, CDR2 YYREEE, per germline (reference sequence). The V and J ends lost 2 bases and 5 bases respectively, with 13 bases between them. The CDR3 extends over 14 amino acids. The CDR3 spells CASSFENRGTEAFF. The CDR3, as DNA: TGTGCCAGCAGCTTCGAGAACAGAGGAACTGAAGCTTTCTTT. The full variable domain, with the rest looked up from reference TRBV5-4 and TRBJ1-1, is ETGVTQSPTHLIKTRGQQVTLRCSSQSGHNTVSWYQQALGQGPQFIFQYYREEENGRGNFPPRFSGLQFPNYSSELNVNALELDDSALYLCASSFENRGTEAFFGQGTRLTVV.

This clone appeared a single time. The genes are TRBV5-1 and TRBJ2-3; 13 nucleotides match TRBD2. In germline, CDR1 is SGHRS, CDR2 YFSETQ. The CDR3 runs to 15 residues. V shed 5 bases and J 7 bases; nucleotides not matched to a gene: 7. The CDR3 DNA sequence: TGCGCCAGCAGTGACGGGACTAGCGGGGTGAATACGCAGTATTTT. Translated: CASSDGTSGVNTQYF.

The chain employs TRBV18 and TRBJ1-2; TRBD1 is a possible D gene (5 bases). V dropped 3 bases and J dropped 2 bases, with 7 bases sitting between them. The CDR3 has 13 residues. The V gene's germline CDR1 is KGHSH and CDR2 LQKENI. CDR3 in DNA: TGTGCCAGCTCACCGCAGGGAAACTATGGCTACACCTTC. This sequence encodes CASSPQGNYGYTF.

The chain carries TRBV6-5 and TRBJ2-1; D possibly corresponds to TRBD1 (6 bases). Trimming took off 5 bases at V and 10 bases at J, with 9 bases between the two ends. Germline CDR1 reads MNHEY; CDR2 reads SVGAGI. This CDR3 comprises 11 residues. The CDR3 is CASSQGQEQFF. CDR3 nucleotide sequence: TGTGCCAGCAGTCAGGGACAAGAGCAGTTCTTC.

The rearrangement uses TRBV5-6 and TRBJ1-2; 7 nucleotides align to TRBD1. The CDR3 sequence is 15 residues long. The ends lost 3 bases at V and 9 bases at J; junction bases unmatched: 14. CDR1 and CDR2 (germline): SGHDT, YYEEEE. For the CDR3, the DNA is TGTGCCAGCAGCTGGGGGCCAGGGGGAGGTTCGCGCTACACCTTC. As protein: CASSWGPGGGSRYTF.